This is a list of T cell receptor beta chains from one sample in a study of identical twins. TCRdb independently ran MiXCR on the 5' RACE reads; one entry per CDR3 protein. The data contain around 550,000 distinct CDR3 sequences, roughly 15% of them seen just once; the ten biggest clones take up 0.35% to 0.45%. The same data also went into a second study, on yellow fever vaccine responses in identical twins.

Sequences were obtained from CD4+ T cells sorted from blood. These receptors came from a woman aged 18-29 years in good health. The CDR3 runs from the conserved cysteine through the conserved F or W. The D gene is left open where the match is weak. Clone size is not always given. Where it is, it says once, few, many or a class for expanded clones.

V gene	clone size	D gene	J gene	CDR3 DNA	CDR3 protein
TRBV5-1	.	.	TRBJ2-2	TGCGCCAGCAACGGGGGAATTGGGACCACCGGGGAGCTGTTTTTT	CASNGGIGTTGELFF
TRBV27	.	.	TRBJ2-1	TGTGCCAGCAGTTTAGTAGGGAACCCCTACAATGAGCAGTTCTTC	CASSLVGNPYNEQFF
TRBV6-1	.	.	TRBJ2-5	TGTGCCACCGGCCGGGACATTGACTTAGAGACCCAGTACTTC	CATGRDIDLETQYF
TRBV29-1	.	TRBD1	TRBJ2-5	TGCAGCGTCCTAGGGGGACAGGGGTTCAGGGAGACCCAGTACTTC	CSVLGGQGFRETQYF
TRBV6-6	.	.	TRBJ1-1	TGTGCCAGCAGGGGGAGCCCTAACACTGAAGCTTTCTTT	CASRGSPNTEAFF
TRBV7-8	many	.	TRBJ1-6	TGTGCCAGCAGCTCTTCTCTTCGGGAAAATTCACCCCTCCACTTT	CASSSSLRENSPLHF
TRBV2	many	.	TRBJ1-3	TGTGCCAGCAGTGAAGAGACAGTCTCTGGAAACACCATATATTTT	CASSEETVSGNTIYF
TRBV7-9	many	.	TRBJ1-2	TGTGCCAGCAGTTCCCAGGGGTCCTATGGCTACACCTTC	CASSSQGSYGYTF
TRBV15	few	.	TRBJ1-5	TGTGCCACCAGCAGCATACAACTGGGGGGAGATCAGCCCCAGCATTTT	CATSSIQLGGDQPQHF
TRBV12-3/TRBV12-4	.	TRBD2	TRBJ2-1	TGTGCCAGCCTCCCATGGACTAGCGGATCCGAGCAGTTCTTC	CASLPWTSGSEQFF
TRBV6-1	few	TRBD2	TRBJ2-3	TGTGCCAGCAGTGAAGCGATCACTAGCGGGAGGGAATACACAGATACGCAGTATTTT	CASSEAITSGREYTDTQYF
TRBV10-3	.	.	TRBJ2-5	TGTGCCATCAGTGCGGGCAGGGTTTTGGAGACCCAGTACTTC	CAISAGRVLETQYF
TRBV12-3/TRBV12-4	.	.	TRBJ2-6	TGTGCCAGCAGTTACCCCCGGGTCTCTGGGGCCAACGTCCTGACTTTC	CASSYPRVSGANVLTF
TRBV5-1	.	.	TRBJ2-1	TGCGCCAGCAGCTTGGTGTTAATAGCGGCTTACAATGAGCAGTTCTTC	CASSLVLIAAYNEQFF
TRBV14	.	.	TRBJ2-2	TGTGCCAGCAGCCGCCGTCAGGGGAACATCGGGGAGCTGTTTTTT	CASSRRQGNIGELFF